This T cell receptor beta chain appears in the sequencing data of a study of shared clonotypes between healthy human individuals. At the level of the study: Used for every donor were three CD4 naive, three CD4 memory, two CD8 naive and one CD8 memory plate. Study-level findings and limits: Among the subsets, naive ones generally showed larger estimated richness than memory ones. Naive CD4 clonotypes were shared across several donors at roughly 5.5%. What rarefaction showed was incomplete sorted-subset sequencing despite large depth.

About this clone: As yet, its antigen is unknown.

Only in-frame clones appear in the TCRdb table, and some are missing; sequencing was by immunoSEQ multiplex PCR. The repertoire has 2.3 million or so clones, approximately 95% of them found once; the top ten carry under 0.45%. Looked up from germline, CDR1 is SGHRS and CDR2 is YFSETQ. The V end lost 2 bases, the J end lost 2 bases, and 12 bases lay between the germline ends. There are 15 residues in the CDR3. The clonotype originates from a man aged 18-30 years in good health. Some clones in this sample may be carry-over from other donors' samples. What was sequenced was naive CD4+ T cells from PBMCs. Indicated subset: CD45RA+ positively selected. The chain carries TRBV5-1 and TRBJ2-3; tentatively, D is TRBD1 (6 bases). This chain's CDR3 is CASSFGGILTDTQYF. CDR3 sequence (DNA): TGCGCCAGCAGCTTTGGGGGCATACTCACAGATACGCAGTATTTT.